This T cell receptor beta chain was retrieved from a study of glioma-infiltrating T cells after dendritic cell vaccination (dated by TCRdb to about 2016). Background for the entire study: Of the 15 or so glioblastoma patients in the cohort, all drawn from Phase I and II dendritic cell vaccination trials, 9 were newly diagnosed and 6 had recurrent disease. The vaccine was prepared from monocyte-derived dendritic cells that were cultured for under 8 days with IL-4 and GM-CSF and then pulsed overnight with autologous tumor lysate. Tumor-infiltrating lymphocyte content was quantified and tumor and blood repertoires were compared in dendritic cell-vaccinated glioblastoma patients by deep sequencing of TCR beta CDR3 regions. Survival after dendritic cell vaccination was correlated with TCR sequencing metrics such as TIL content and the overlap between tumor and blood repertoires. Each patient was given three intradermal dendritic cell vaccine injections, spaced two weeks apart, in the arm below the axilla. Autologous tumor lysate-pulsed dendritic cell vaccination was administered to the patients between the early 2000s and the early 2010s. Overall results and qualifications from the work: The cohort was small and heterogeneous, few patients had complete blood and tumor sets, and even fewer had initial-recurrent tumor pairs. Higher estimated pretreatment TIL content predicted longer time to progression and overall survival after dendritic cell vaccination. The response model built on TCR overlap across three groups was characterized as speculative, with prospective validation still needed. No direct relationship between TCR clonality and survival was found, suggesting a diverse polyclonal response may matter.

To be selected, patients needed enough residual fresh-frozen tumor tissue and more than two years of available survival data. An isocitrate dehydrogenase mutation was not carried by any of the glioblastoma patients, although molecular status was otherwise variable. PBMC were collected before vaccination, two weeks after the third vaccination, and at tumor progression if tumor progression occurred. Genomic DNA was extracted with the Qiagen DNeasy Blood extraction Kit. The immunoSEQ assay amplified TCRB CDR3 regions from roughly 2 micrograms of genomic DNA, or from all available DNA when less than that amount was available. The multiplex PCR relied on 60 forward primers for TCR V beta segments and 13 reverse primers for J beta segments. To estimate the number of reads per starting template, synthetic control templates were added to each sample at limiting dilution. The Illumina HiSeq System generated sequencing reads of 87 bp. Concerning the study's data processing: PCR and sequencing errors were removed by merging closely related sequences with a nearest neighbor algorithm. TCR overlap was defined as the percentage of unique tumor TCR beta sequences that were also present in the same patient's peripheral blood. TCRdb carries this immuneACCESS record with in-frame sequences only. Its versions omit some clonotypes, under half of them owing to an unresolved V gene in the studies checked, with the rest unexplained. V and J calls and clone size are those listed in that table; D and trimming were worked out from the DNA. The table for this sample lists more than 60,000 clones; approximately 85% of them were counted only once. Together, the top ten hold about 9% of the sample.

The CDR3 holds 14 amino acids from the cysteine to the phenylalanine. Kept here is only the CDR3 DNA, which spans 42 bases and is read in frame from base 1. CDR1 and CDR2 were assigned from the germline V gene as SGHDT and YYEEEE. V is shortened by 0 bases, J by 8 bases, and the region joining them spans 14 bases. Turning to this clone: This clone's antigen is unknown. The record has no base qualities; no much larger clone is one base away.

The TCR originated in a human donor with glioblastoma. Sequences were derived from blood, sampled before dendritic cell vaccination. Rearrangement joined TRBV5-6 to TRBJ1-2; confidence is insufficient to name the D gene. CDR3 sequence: CASSLDMPTPGYTF. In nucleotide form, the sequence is TGTGCCAGCAGCTTGGACATGCCCACGCCCGGCTACACCTTC.